The rows below give T cell receptor beta chains drawn from one sample of a study of radiotherapy plus CTLA-4 blockade in lung cancer. Assay: immunoSEQ multiplex PCR; the TCRdb copy retains only in-frame clones and omits some. Counted here are tens of thousands of clones, around 80% occurring once; the ten biggest clones make up 15% to 20%. Specimen: peripheral blood, collected from a patient treated with radiotherapy plus ipilimumab. All receptors come from a human donor with non-small cell lung cancer that progressed on radiotherapy plus ipilimumab. Both conserved end residues are part of each CDR3. The D gene is left open where the match is weak. The size field is filled for only some rows; it gives once, few, many or a size class.

v_gene	abundance	d_gene	j_gene	CDR3nt	CDR3aa
TRBV5-6	NA	TRBD1	TRBJ1-3	TGTGCCAGCAGTTTTTCCCGGGACAGGGGAGTTGGAAACACCATATATTTT	CASSFSRDRGVGNTIYF
TRBV2	few	NA	TRBJ2-1	TGTGCCAGCAGAGCCGGCCCCGCCGCTGAGCAGTTCTTC	CASRAGPAAEQFF
TRBV18	NA	NA	TRBJ2-3	TGTGCCAGCTCATCATTGGCGGCAGATACGCAGTATTTT	CASSSLAADTQYF
TRBV9	NA	TRBD1	TRBJ1-3	TGTGCCAGCAGCGTCGCCAGCCAGGGGGTTCTAAACACCATATATTTT	CASSVASQGVLNTIYF
TRBV5-1	once	NA	TRBJ1-2	TGCGCCAGCAGCTTGGCGGAGGGGCGCTATGGCTACACCTTC	CASSLAEGRYGYTF
TRBV18	NA	NA	TRBJ1-1	TGTGCCAGCTCACCGGGGGCCAGCACTGAAGCTTTCTTT	CASSPGASTEAFF
TRBV27	NA	NA	TRBJ2-7	TGTGCCAGCAGCTCTCGGGGGCAGGGGTGGGACGAGCAGTACTTC	CASSSRGQGWDEQYF
TRBV29-1	NA	NA	TRBJ1-1	TGCAGCGTTGGTGGCCGCGGGGGCCCGACTGAAGCTTTCTTT	CSVGGRGGPTEAFF
TRBV10-1	once	TRBD1	TRBJ1-5	TGCGCCAGCAGTGAGTCTGGCCTCGACAGGGAGGATCAGCCCCAGCATTTT	CASSESGLDREDQPQHF
TRBV7-8	NA	TRBD1	TRBJ1-2	TGTGCCAGCAGCTTAGCGGGGACAGGGTCTGGCTACACCTTC	CASSLAGTGSGYTF
TRBV5-4	NA	TRBD1	TRBJ2-1	TGTGCCAGCCGGGACAGGGGTATGAATGAGCAGTTCTTC	CASRDRGMNEQFF
TRBV30	NA	TRBD2	TRBJ2-1	TGTGCCTGGAGCCGACTAGCGGGGGGAAATATAGAGCAGTTCTTC	CAWSRLAGGNIEQFF
TRBV30	NA	NA	TRBJ1-1	TGTGCCTGGAGTGTGAGCAGGAGGACTGAAGCTTTCTTT	CAWSVSRRTEAFF
TRBV2	NA	NA	TRBJ1-3	TGTGCCAGCTGTGAACAGGGACCTGGAAACACCATATATTTT	CASCEQGPGNTIYF
TRBV6-1	NA	NA	TRBJ1-1	TGTGCCAGCAGTGAACGGGGCAGCCTATACACTGAAGCTTTCTTT	CASSERGSLYTEAFF
TRBV2	NA	NA	TRBJ1-5	TGTGCCAGCAGTGGCCGGGGGGGCATCAATCAGCCCCAGCATTTT	CASSGRGGINQPQHF
TRBV18	NA	TRBD1	TRBJ1-1	TGTGCCAGCTCACCCCCCGGACAGGGAGTATCCCTCACTGAAGCTTTCTTT	CASSPPGQGVSLTEAFF
TRBV18	few	NA	TRBJ1-1	TGTGCCAGCTCACGGGAGGACTACGCTGAAGCTTTCTTT	CASSREDYAEAFF
TRBV11-2	NA	NA	TRBJ1-2	TGTGCCAGCAGCTTACGGCCCGACTATGGCTACACCTTC	CASSLRPDYGYTF
TRBV9	NA	NA	TRBJ1-2	TGTGCCAGCAGCGTAGGGTCCAAAGCTAACTATGGCTACACCTTC	CASSVGSKANYGYTF
TRBV7-2	once	NA	TRBJ1-1	TGTGCCAGCAGCTTAGCGCCGAACACTGAAGCTTTCTTT	CASSLAPNTEAFF
TRBV18	NA	TRBD2	TRBJ2-7	TGTGCCAGCTCACCACCGGAAGCTAGCGGACACAACTCCTACGAGCAGTACTTC	CASSPPEASGHNSYEQYF
TRBV28	once	TRBD2	TRBJ2-1	TGTGCCAGCAGTTCCTCAATCCTAGCGGGGGGGCCTGGTGAGCAGTTCTTC	CASSSSILAGGPGEQFF
TRBV10-3	NA	NA	TRBJ1-3	TGTGCCATCAGTGGAGGAAGGGGAGGATCTGGAAACACCATATATTTT	CAISGGRGGSGNTIYF
TRBV19	NA	TRBD2	TRBJ2-1	TGTGCCAGTAGTATGGGGCTAGCGGGGGATTGGTCGGATGAGCAGTTCTTC	CASSMGLAGDWSDEQFF
TRBV5-6	NA	TRBD2	TRBJ2-5	TGTGCCAGCAGCTTCGGTAGCGGGAGCGAAGAGACCCAGTACTTC	CASSFGSGSEETQYF
TRBV5-1	NA	TRBD1	TRBJ2-7	TGCGCCAGCAGCTTGGATGGGACAGGGCCCTACGAGCAGTACTTC	CASSLDGTGPYEQYF
TRBV5-1	NA	TRBD1	TRBJ1-3	TGCGCCAGCAGCTCGACTACAGGGGGAAGAGGTGGAAACACCATATATTTT	CASSSTTGGRGGNTIYF
TRBV6-5	few	TRBD1	TRBJ2-5	TGTGCCAGCAGTCGATCAGGGGGAGAGACCCAGTACTTC	CASSRSGGETQYF
TRBV29-1	NA	TRBD1	TRBJ2-5	TGCAGCGTTGCGGACAGGATACAAGAGACCCAGTACTTC	CSVADRIQETQYF
TRBV20-1	NA	TRBD1	TRBJ1-1	TGCAGTGCAGAACAGGGGAATGAAGCTTTCTTT	CSAEQGNEAFF
TRBV28	NA	TRBD2	TRBJ2-7	TGTGCCAGCAGTTCCCCGGGAGGAGGCGTCTACGAGCAGTACTTC	CASSSPGGGVYEQYF
TRBV28	NA	NA	TRBJ2-2	TGTGCCAGCAGTCTCCAAGGGACCGGGGAGCTGTTTTTT	CASSLQGTGELFF
TRBV10-3	NA	NA	TRBJ1-5	TGTGCCATCAAGGGCTCCTTATATCAGCCCCAGCATTTT	CAIKGSLYQPQHF
TRBV28	NA	NA	TRBJ1-2	TGTGCCAGCAGGGAACCGAGGGTAGTTAGGGGCTACACCTTC	CASREPRVVRGYTF
TRBV2	NA	NA	TRBJ2-1	TGTGCCTCCCAAAGGGACTCCTCCTCCTACAATGAGCAGTTCTTC	CASQRDSSSYNEQFF
TRBV19	NA	TRBD2	TRBJ2-1	TGTGCCAGTAGTATAGAACTAGCGGGGGGGGTCTTTTACAATGAGCAGTTCTTC	CASSIELAGGVFYNEQFF
TRBV4-2	few	TRBD2	TRBJ2-1	TGTGCCAGCAGCCAAGATCCCCTAGCGGGAGGGTCAAATGAGCAGTTCTTC	CASSQDPLAGGSNEQFF
TRBV28	NA	NA	TRBJ2-2	TGTGCCAGCACTCCTCTGGGGGAGAGGAAGTCCGGGGAGCTGTTTTTT	CASTPLGERKSGELFF
TRBV4-1	NA	NA	TRBJ2-7	TGCGCCAGCAGCCAACAGACCTTCGGAACCTACGAGCAGTACTTC	CASSQQTFGTYEQYF
TRBV7-8	NA	NA	TRBJ2-1	TGTGCCAGCAGCCCCCACGATGAGCAGTTCTTC	CASSPHDEQFF
TRBV10-3	NA	NA	TRBJ1-2	TGTGCCATCAGTGAAAACTATGGCTACACCTTC	CAISENYGYTF
TRBV6-9	NA	TRBD2	TRBJ2-1	TGTGCCAGCAGTTACGAGCGGGGTTCCTACAATGAGCAGTTCTTC	CASSYERGSYNEQFF
TRBV10-2	NA	TRBD2	TRBJ2-7	TGCGCCAGCAGACAGACGGGACTAGCGGACTACGAGCAGTACTTC	CASRQTGLADYEQYF
TRBV15	NA	NA	TRBJ2-3	TGTGCCACCAGCAGACCCCGAACAGATACGCAGTATTTT	CATSRPRTDTQYF